Described below is a single T cell receptor beta chain sequence and its context. The antigen is undetermined. Sequencing was performed with immunoSEQ multiplex PCR; in TCRdb, only in-frame clones are kept and a portion is missing. The sample has around 170,000 clones; around 90% are singletons. This sample stems from a study of T cell responses to AZD1222 COVID-19 vaccine. Findings and limits, study-wide: Spike-specific TCR depth and breadth grew after two AZD1222 doses. It should be noted that donors were predominantly white British and more often female, and clonal diversity was possibly underestimated. CD4 TCRs linked to vaccination spanned spike, dominating at 160-218 and 743-854.

The CDR3 is 14 amino acids. Trimming at V came to 5 bases and at J to 4 bases, leaving 4 bases not matched to a gene. Germline-derived CDR1 and CDR2 are SEHNR and FQNEAQ (reference sequence). The receptor was derived from an adult who received the AZD1222 COVID-19 vaccine. The genes are TRBV7-9 and TRBJ2-4; 8 bases map to TRBD1. Sequencing used peripheral blood, obtained 28 days after the second AZD1222 dose. DNA for the CDR3: TGTGCCAGCAGCCCGCGGACAGGGAAAAACATTCAGTACTTC. Protein sequence: CASSPRTGKNIQYF.